A single sample is the source of the 23 T cell receptor beta chains below, sequenced in a study of identical twins (dated by TCRdb to the mid-2010s). Library method: 5' RACE. TCRdb shows the sequencer as Illumina HiSeq 2000. The public sequencing data were trimmed at Q25 with fastp and processed into clonotypes with MiXCR by TCRdb, which kept only in-frame beta chains. Rows are combined by CDR3 protein, so each entry shows the most common genes and DNA. This sample lists 450,000 to 500,000 distinct CDR3 sequences; 13% to 15% were detected once. The top ten clones comprise approximately 0.98% of the sample. These records were also assigned to another study, of yellow fever vaccine responses in identical twins.

The specimen was CD4+ T cells sorted from blood. The receptors were gathered from a young woman in good health.

The V gene is TRBV6-2 or TRBV6-3, the J gene TRBJ2-5; perhaps TRBD2 as D (6 bases). V was pared by 6 bases and J by 5 bases, with 22 bases between. Germline CDR1 reads MNHEY; CDR2 reads SVGEGT. The length of the CDR3 is 16 residues. CDR3 protein: CASSYTGLHPGETQYF. As DNA, the CDR3 is TGTGCCAGCAGCTACACGGGACTCCACCCCGGGGAGACCCAGTACTTC.

CDR3 region: CASSKSGTYQETQYF. CDR3 in DNA: TGTGCCAGCAGCAAATCCGGGACCTACCAAGAGACCCAGTACTTC. V gene TRBV7-6 combines with J gene TRBJ2-5; either TRBD1 or TRBD2 may supply D (5 bases each). V was shortened by 5 bases and J by 0 bases, with 13 bases between the two germline ends. CDR1 and CDR2 (germline): SGHVS, FNYEAQ. This CDR3 is built from 15 residues.

This clonotype was found a few times. Here the CDR3 reads CSASLWGSSEQYF. DNA for the CDR3: TGCAGTGCTAGTCTCTGGGGGTCCAGCGAGCAGTACTTC. This chain links TRBV20-1 with TRBJ2-7; D is tentatively TRBD1 or TRBD2 (5 bases each). The length of the CDR3 is 13 residues. The V gene's germline CDR1 is DFQATT and CDR2 SNEGSKA (reference sequence). The V end was cut by 3 bases, the J end by 6 bases, with 15 bases between.

This rearrangement joins TRBV20-1 to TRBJ2-6, with 8 bases identical to TRBD1. The CDR3 contains 16 residues. V shed 2 bases, J shed 0 bases, and the junction held 3 bases outside the gene matches. Germline CDR1 is DFQATT and CDR2 is SNEGSKA (reference sequence). CDR3 region: CSARQGAISGANVLTF. Here the CDR3 DNA reads TGCAGTGCTAGACAGGGGGCTATCTCTGGGGCCAACGTCCTGACTTTC.

This clonotype was observed a handful of times. The chain couples TRBV20-1 to TRBJ2-7; D gene ambiguous. The CDR3 sequence is 12 residues long. CDR1 and CDR2 from the germline V gene are DFQATT and SNEGSKA (reference sequence). Trimming shortened V by 6 bases and J by 12 bases, and 21 bases separated the two germline ends. Written as DNA, the CDR3 is TGCAGTGCAGGCGGAACTTTAGACGCTCGGTACTTC. Its translation is CSAGGTLDARYF.

The chain combines TRBV7-9 with TRBJ1-1, with 9 bases fitting TRBD1. This CDR3 has 15 residues. J was trimmed by 5 bases and V by 5 bases; bases with no gene match: 9. CDR1 is SEHNR, CDR2 FQNEAQ, per germline (reference sequence). This CDR3 is CASSPPGQGRTEAFF. CDR3 DNA sequence: TGTGCCAGCAGCCCCCCCGGACAGGGGAGGACTGAAGCTTTCTTT.

This clonotype occurred many times. CDR3: CSARGIVWDTQYF. For the CDR3, the DNA is TGCAGTGCTAGAGGAATCGTTTGGGATACGCAGTATTTT. This chain uses TRBV20-1 with TRBJ2-3; D is ambiguous. CDR1 DFQATT and CDR2 SNEGSKA come from the germline V gene (reference sequence). Trimming pared 1 base from V and 6 bases from J, leaving 11 bases between. The CDR3 length is 13 residues.

This clonotype has only a few counts. CDR3 loop: CASSFDLGYEQYF. CDR3 DNA: TGCGCCAGCAGCTTCGACCTAGGGTACGAGCAGTACTTC. The chain combines TRBV5-1 with TRBJ2-7; no reliable D call. Germline CDR1 is SGHRS and CDR2 is YFSETQ. CDR3 length: 13 residues. Trimming shortened V by 2 bases and J by 4 bases, and 10 bases separated the two germline ends.

The chain employs TRBV2 and TRBJ2-2, with 7 bases identical to TRBD1. V dropped 6 bases and J dropped 5; count of bases not matched to a gene: 6. This CDR3 region has 14 residues. Germline assignment: CDR1 SNHLY and CDR2 FYNNEI. The DNA for the CDR3 is TGTGCCAGCAGAGGGGACAGCTTTACCGGGGAGCTGTTTTTT. Amino acids: CASRGDSFTGELFF.

In this sample, this clonotype turned up a few times. This chain uses TRBV10-3 with TRBJ2-7; D gene uncertain. Germline loops: CDR1 ENHRY, CDR2 SYGVKD. V lost 3 bases, J lost 1 base, and 4 bases lay in between. The CDR3 loop spans 12 amino acids. This CDR3 reads CAISEESYEQYF. As DNA, the CDR3 is TGTGCCATCAGTGAAGAGTCCTACGAGCAGTACTTC.

This clonotype came up a few times. The chain combines TRBV24-1 with TRBJ2-1, with TRBD1 as a possible D gene (6 bases). Germline values: CDR1 KGHDR, CDR2 SFDVKD. The V and J ends lost 4 bases and 0 bases respectively, with 12 bases between them. The CDR3 loop spans 16 amino acids. The CDR3 sequence is CATSDLTGSSYNEQFF. CDR3 coding DNA: TGTGCCACCAGTGACCTTACAGGGAGCTCCTACAATGAGCAGTTCTTC.

The chain employs TRBV6-5 and TRBJ1-1; no reliable D call. The germline CDR1 and CDR2 sequences are MNHEY and SVGAGI. V lost 0 bases and J lost 1, with 12 bases in between. CDR3 length: 16 residues. CDR3 nucleotide sequence: TGTGCCAGCAGTTACTCCGCGGCCAGGAAGAACACTGAAGCTTTCTTT. Its protein is CASSYSAARKNTEAFF.

The CDR3 DNA is TGTGCCAGCAGCCGAGCGGGAGGGCCTGGAGATGAGCAGTTCTTC. Translating it yields CASSRAGGPGDEQFF. V usage is TRBV11-2 and J usage is TRBJ2-1; 10 nucleotides line up with TRBD2. V lost 5 bases, J lost 8 bases, and 9 bases stayed unmatched. Per the germline V gene, CDR1 is SGHAT and CDR2 is FQNNGV. The CDR3 is 15 amino acids.

A few counts support this clonotype. The chain employs TRBV19 and TRBJ1-1, with a weak D call TRBD1 (5 bases). The V and J ends lost 7 bases and 6 bases respectively, with 18 bases between them. This CDR3 region has 14 residues. Germline V gene sequence: CDR1 LNHDA, CDR2 SQIVND (reference sequence). DNA of the CDR3: TGTGCCAGTACCTCACTGAGGGGTAACGCTGAAGCTTTCTTT. This sequence encodes CASTSLRGNAEAFF.

This rearrangement joins TRBV13 to TRBJ2-3; tentatively, D is TRBD2 (5 bases). V lost 5 bases, J lost 0 bases, and 18 bases lay in between. The CDR3 totals 17 residues. The germline CDR1 and CDR2 sequences are PRHDT and FYEKMQ (reference sequence). Written as DNA, the CDR3 is TGTGCCAGCAGCCCCTCACGGCCCGGAGGCAGCACAGATACGCAGTATTTT. Its translation is CASSPSRPGGSTDTQYF.

The chain carries TRBV20-1 and TRBJ2-5; D possibly corresponds to TRBD1 (6 bases). Germline-derived CDR1 and CDR2 are DFQATT and SNEGSKA (reference sequence). The V end was cut by 6 bases, the J end by 4 bases, with 12 bases between. The CDR3 extends over 12 amino acids. CDR3 in amino acids: CSATVGAETQYF. CDR3 bases: TGCAGTGCAACCGTGGGGGCAGAGACCCAGTACTTC.

For the CDR3, the DNA is TGCGCCAGCAGCTCGCCGGGACAGGGAGCCACTGAAGCTTTCTTT. Translation: CASSSPGQGATEAFF. The rearrangement links TRBV5-1 to TRBJ1-1; 9 nucleotides line up with TRBD1. J was trimmed by 4 bases and V by 3 bases; bases with no gene match: 7. Germline CDR1 reads SGHRS; CDR2 reads YFSETQ. CDR3 length equals 15 residues. The entire variable domain, with the rest obtained from reference TRBV5-1 and TRBJ1-1, is as follows: KAGVTQTPRYLIKTRGQQVTLSCSPISGHRSVSWYQQTPGQGLQFLFEYFSETQRNKGNFPGRFSGRQFSNSRSEMNVSTLELGDSALYLCASSSPGQGATEAFFGQGTRLTVV.

This clonotype came up a few times. In DNA form, the CDR3 reads TGTGCCAGCAGGCCCACAGGGGTAGGCGGCTACACCTTC. Amino acid sequence: CASRPTGVGGYTF. The V call is TRBV6-2 or TRBV6-3, the J call TRBJ1-2, with 7 bases fitting TRBD1. Germline lookup yields CDR1 MNHEY and CDR2 SVGEGT. V trimming: 6 bases; J trimming: 8 bases; junction bases outside the gene matches: 9. CDR3 size: 13 residues.

There are a few counts of this clonotype. This chain uses TRBV11-2 with TRBJ2-3; 7 bases agree with TRBD1. The germline CDR1 and CDR2 sequences are SGHAT and FQNNGV. J was trimmed by 6 bases and V by 1 base; bases with no gene match: 7. CDR3 length equals 15 residues. CDR3 sequence reads: CASSLVRGRGDTQYF. The CDR3 DNA reads TGTGCCAGCAGCTTAGTGAGGGGGCGCGGGGATACGCAGTATTTT.

The sample holds a few counts of this clonotype. The CDR3 region is CAWTYTRNTEAFF. The CDR3 nucleotides read TGTGCCTGGACGTACACGAGAAACACTGAAGCTTTCTTT. The chain uses TRBV30 and TRBJ1-1, with D unresolved. Trimming removed 4 bases at V and 2 bases at J, with 11 bases between. In germline, CDR1 is GTSNPN, CDR2 SVGIG (reference sequence). The CDR3 covers 13 residues.

The chain recombines TRBV11-3 with TRBJ2-1, with D unclear. Germline loops: CDR1 SGHNT, CDR2 YENEEA. Between the trimmed V and J ends, which lost 3 bases and 4 bases, there was a span of 10 bases. The CDR3 consists of 14 residues. CDR3 nucleotide sequence: TGTGCCAGCAGCTTCGGGCCCAATTACAATGAGCAGTTCTTC. Its translation: CASSFGPNYNEQFF.

The CDR3, as DNA: TGTGCCAGCAGCGTAGGCCAGGGGACCTACGAGCAGTACTTC. Its protein is CASSVGQGTYEQYF. The chain has TRBV9 and TRBJ2-7; possible D gene TRBD1, 6 bases. V gave up 0 bases and J gave up 2 bases, with 9 bases separating them. CDR1 is SGDLS and CDR2 is YYNGEE in the germline V gene. CDR3 length: 14 residues.

The gene calls are TRBV20-1 and TRBJ2-1; no reliable D call. Germline values: CDR1 DFQATT, CDR2 SNEGSKA (reference sequence). The CDR3 contains 13 residues. Trimming cost V 3 bases and J 3 bases, with 9 bases left between them. This CDR3 is CSASTDVYNEQFF. The CDR3 region has the DNA TGCAGTGCTAGTACGGACGTCTACAATGAGCAGTTCTTC.